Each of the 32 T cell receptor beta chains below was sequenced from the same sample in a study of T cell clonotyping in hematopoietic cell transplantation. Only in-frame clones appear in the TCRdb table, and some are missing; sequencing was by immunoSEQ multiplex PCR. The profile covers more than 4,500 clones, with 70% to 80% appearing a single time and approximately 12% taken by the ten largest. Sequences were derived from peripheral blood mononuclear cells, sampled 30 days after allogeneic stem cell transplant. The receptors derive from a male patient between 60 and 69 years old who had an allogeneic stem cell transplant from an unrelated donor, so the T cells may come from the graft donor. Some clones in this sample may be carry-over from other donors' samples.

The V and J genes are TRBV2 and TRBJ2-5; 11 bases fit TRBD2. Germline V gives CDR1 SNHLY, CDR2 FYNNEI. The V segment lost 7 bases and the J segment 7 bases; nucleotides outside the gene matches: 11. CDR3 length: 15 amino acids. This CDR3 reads CASTLSGGAVGTQYF. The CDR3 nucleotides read TGTGCCAGCACCCTTAGCGGGGGGGCCGTTGGGACCCAGTACTTC.

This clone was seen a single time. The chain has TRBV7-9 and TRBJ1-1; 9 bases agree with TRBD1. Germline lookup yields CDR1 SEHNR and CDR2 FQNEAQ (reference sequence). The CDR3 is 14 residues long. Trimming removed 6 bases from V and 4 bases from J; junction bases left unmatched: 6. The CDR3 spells CASSSGTGFTEAFF. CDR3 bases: TGTGCCAGCAGTTCAGGGACAGGGTTCACTGAAGCTTTCTTT.

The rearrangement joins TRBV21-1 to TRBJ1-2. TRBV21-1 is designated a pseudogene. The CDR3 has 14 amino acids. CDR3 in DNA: TGTGCCAGCAGCAAAGCGCGGGAGAACTATGGCTACACCTTC. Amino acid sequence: CASSKARENYGYTF.

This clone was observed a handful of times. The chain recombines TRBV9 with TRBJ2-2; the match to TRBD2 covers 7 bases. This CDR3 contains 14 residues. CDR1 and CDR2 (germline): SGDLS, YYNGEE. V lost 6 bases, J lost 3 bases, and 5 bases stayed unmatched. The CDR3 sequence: CASTLRGDTGELFF. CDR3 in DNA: TGTGCCAGCACCCTTCGGGGGGACACCGGGGAGCTGTTTTTT.

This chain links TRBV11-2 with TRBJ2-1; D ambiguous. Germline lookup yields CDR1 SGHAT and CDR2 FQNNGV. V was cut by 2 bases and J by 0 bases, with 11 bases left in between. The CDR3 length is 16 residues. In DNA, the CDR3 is TGTGCCAGCAGCTTAACTCGGACGCTCTCCTACAATGAGCAGTTCTTC. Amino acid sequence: CASSLTRTLSYNEQFF.

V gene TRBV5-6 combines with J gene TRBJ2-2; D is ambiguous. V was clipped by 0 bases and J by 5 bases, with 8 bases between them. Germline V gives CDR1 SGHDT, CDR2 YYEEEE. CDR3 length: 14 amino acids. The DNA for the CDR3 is TGTGCCAGCAGCTTGGCAGCCACTACCGGGGAGCTGTTTTTT. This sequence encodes CASSLAATTGELFF.

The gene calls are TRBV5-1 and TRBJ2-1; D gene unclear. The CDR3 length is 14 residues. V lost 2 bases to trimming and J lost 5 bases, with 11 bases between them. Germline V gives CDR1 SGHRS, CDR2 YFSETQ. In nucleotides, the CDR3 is TGCGCCAGCAGCTTAGAAGGGTGGAACAATGAGCAGTTCTTC. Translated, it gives CASSLEGWNNEQFF.

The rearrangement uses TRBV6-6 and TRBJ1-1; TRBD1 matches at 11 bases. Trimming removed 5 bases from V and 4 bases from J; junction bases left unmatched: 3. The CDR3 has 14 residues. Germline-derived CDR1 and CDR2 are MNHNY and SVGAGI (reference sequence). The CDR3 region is CASSTGQGATEAFF. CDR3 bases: TGTGCCAGCAGTACAGGACAGGGGGCCACTGAAGCTTTCTTT.

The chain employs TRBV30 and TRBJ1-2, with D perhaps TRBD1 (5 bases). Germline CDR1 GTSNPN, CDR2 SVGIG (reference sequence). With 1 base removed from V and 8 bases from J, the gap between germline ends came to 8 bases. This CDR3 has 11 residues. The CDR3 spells CAWSGSGGYTF. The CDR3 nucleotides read TGTGCCTGGAGTGGATCAGGGGGCTACACCTTC.

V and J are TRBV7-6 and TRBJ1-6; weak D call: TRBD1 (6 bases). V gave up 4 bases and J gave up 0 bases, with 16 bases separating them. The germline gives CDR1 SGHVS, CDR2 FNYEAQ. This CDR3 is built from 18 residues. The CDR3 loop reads CASSSTATGASYNSPLHF. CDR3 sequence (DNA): TGTGCCAGCAGCTCGACCGCGACAGGTGCCTCCTATAATTCACCCCTCCACTTT.

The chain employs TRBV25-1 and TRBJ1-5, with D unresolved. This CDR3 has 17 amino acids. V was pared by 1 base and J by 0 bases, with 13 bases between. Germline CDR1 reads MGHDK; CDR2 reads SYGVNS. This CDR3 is CASSESGGTYSNQPQHF. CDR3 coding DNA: TGTGCCAGCAGTGAATCGGGCGGCACATATAGCAATCAGCCCCAGCATTTT.

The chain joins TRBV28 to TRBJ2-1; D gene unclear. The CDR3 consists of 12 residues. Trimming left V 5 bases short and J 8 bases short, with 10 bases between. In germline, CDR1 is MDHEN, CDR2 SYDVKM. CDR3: CASSTIYHEQFF. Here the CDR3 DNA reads TGTGCCAGCAGTACTATATACCATGAGCAGTTCTTC.

The chain's CDR3 is CASSTLAGRSYEQYF. As DNA, the CDR3 is TGTGCCAGCAGTACCCTAGCGGGGCGGAGCTACGAGCAGTACTTC. The rearrangement joins TRBV2 to TRBJ2-7; 9 bases map to TRBD2. Germline CDR1 SNHLY, CDR2 FYNNEI. V lost 5 bases and J lost 3; bases outside the gene matches: 8. This CDR3 contains 15 residues. Drawing the rest from reference TRBV2 and TRBJ2-7, the complete variable domain is EPEVTQTPSHQVTQMGQEVILRCVPISNHLYFYWYRQILGQKVEFLVSFYNNEISEKSEIFDDQFSVERPDGSNFTLKIRSTKLEDSAMYFCASSTLAGRSYEQYFGPGTRLTVT.

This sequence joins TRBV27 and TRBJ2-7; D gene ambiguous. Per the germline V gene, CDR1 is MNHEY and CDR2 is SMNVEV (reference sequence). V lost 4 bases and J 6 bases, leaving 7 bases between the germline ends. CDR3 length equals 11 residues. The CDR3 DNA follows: TGTGCCAGCAGTTCTCTCTCCGAGCAGTACTTC. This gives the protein CASSSLSEQYF.

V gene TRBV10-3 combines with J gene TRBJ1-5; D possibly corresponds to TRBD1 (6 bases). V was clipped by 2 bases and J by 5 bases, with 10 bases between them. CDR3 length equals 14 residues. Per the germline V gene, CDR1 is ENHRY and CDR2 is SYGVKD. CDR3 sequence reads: CAISERGADQPQHF. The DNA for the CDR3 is TGTGCCATCAGTGAGCGGGGGGCGGATCAGCCCCAGCATTTT.

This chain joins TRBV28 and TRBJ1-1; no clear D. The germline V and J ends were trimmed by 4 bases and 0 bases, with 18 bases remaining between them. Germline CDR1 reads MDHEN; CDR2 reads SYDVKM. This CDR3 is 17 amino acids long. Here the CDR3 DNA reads TGTGCCAGCAGTTGGTCTCTGAGGGCGCCCATGAACACTGAAGCTTTCTTT. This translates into CASSWSLRAPMNTEAFF.

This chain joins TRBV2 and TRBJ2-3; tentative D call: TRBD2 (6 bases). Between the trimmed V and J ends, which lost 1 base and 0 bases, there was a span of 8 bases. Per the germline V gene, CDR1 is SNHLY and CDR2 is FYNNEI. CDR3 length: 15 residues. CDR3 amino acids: CASSEGGTSTDTQYF. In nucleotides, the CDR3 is TGTGCCAGCAGTGAAGGAGGGACTAGCACAGATACGCAGTATTTT. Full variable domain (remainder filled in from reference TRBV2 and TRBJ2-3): EPEVTQTPSHQVTQMGQEVILRCVPISNHLYFYWYRQILGQKVEFLVSFYNNEISEKSEIFDDQFSVERPDGSNFTLKIRSTKLEDSAMYFCASSEGGTSTDTQYFGPGTRLTVL.

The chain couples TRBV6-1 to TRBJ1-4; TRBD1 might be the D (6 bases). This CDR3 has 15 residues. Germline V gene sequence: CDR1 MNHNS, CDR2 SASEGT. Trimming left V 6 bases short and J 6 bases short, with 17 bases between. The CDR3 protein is CASRASWGADEKLFF. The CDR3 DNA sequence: TGTGCCAGCAGAGCCTCATGGGGGGCGGATGAAAAACTGTTTTTT.

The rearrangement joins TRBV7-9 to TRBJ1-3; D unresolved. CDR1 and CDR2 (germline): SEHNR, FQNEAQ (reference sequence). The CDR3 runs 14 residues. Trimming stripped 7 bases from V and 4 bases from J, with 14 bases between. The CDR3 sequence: CASIRGRSGNTIYF. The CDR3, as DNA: TGTGCCAGCATCCGTGGGAGGTCGGGAAACACCATATATTTT.

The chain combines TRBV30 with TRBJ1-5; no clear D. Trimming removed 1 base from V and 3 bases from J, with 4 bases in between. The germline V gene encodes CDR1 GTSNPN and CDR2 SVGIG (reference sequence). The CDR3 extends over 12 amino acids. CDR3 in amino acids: CAWSDTNQPQHF. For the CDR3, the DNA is TGTGCCTGGAGTGATACCAATCAGCCCCAGCATTTT.

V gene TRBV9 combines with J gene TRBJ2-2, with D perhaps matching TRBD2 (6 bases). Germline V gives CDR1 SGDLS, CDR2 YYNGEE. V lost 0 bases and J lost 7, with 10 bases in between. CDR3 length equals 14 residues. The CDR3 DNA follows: TGTGCCAGCAGCGTAGATGGGAGGCACGGGGAGCTGTTTTTT. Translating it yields CASSVDGRHGELFF.

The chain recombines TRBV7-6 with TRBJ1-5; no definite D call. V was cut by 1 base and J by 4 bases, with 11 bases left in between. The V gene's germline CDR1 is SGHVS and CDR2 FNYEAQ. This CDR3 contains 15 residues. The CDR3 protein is CASSLGGEVNQPQHF. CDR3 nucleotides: TGTGCCAGCAGCTTAGGGGGTGAGGTGAATCAGCCCCAGCATTTT.

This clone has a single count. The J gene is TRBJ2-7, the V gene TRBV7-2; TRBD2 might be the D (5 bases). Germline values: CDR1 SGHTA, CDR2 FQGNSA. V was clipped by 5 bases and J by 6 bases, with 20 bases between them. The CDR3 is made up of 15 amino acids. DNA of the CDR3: TGTGCCAGCAGCCCCCGTGGTAATCTAGCAGGCGAGCAGTACTTC. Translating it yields CASSPRGNLAGEQYF.

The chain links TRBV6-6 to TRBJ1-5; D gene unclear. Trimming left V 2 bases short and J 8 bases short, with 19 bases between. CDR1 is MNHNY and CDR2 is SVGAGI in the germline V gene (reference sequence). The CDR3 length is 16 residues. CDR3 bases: TGTGCCAGCAGTTACCCCCGGGCCCTCGGGGAGAAGCCCCAGCATTTT. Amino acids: CASSYPRALGEKPQHF.

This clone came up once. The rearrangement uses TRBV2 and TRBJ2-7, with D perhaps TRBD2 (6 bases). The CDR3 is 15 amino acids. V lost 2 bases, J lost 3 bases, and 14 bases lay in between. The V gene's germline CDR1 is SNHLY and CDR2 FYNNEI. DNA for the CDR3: TGTGCCAGCAGTGAAAGGAGGGAAAGGCGCTACGAGCAGTACTTC. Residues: CASSERRERRYEQYF.

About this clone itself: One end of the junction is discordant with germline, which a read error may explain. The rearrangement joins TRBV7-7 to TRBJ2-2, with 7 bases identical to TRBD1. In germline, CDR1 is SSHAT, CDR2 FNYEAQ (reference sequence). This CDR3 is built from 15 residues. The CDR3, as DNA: TGTGCTAGCAGCTTAGACGGACAGGCCACCGGGGAGCTGTTTTTT. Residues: CASSLDGQATGELFF. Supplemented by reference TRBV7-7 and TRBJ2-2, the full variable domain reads GAGVSQSPRYKVTKRGQDVTLRCDPISSHATLYWYQQALGQGPEFLTYFNYEAQPDKSGLPSDRFSAERPEGSISTLTIQRTEQRDSAMYRCASSLDGQATGELFFGEGSRLTVL.

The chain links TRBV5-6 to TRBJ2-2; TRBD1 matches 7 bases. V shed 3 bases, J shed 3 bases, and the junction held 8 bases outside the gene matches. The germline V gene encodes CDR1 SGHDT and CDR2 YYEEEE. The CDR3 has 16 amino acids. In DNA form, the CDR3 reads TGTGCCAGCAGCTCCCGACAGGGACCTGACACCGGGGAGCTGTTTTTT. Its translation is CASSSRQGPDTGELFF.

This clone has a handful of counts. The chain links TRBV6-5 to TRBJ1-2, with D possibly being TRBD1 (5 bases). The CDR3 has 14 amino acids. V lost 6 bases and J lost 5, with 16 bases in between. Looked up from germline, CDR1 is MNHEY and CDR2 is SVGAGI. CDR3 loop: CASRVDSTSYGYTF. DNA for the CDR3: TGTGCCAGCAGAGTAGACAGTACATCGTATGGCTACACCTTC.

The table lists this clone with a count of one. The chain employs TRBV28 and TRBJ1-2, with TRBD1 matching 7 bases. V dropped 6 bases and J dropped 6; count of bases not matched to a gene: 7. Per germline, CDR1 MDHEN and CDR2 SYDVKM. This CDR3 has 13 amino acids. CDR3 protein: CASRPDRADGYTF. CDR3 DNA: TGTGCCAGCAGGCCCGACAGGGCTGATGGCTACACCTTC.

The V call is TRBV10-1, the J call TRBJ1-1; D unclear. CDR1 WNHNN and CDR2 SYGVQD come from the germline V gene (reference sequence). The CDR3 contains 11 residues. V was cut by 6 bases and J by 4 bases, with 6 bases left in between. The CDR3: CASRRGTEAFF. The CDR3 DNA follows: TGCGCCAGCAGGCGGGGCACTGAAGCTTTCTTT.

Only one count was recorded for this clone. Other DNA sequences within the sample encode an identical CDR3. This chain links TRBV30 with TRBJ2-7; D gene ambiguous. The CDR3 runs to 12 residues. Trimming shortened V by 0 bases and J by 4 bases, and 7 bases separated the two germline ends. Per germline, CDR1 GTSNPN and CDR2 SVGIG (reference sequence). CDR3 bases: TGTGCCTGGAGTGTCGGGTTTTACGAGCAGTACTTC. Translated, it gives CAWSVGFYEQYF.

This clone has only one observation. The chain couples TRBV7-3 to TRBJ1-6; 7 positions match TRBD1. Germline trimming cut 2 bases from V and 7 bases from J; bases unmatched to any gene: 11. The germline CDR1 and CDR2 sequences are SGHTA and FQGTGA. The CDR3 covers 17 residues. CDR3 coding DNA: TGTGCCAGCAGCTTAGGGGTACAGGGGCTTAGGAATTCACCCCTCCACTTT. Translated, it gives CASSLGVQGLRNSPLHF.